Presented here are 22 T cell receptor beta chains from one specimen sequenced in a study of shared clonotypes between healthy human individuals. Sequencing used immunoSEQ multiplex PCR; TCRdb keeps in-frame clones, though not all of them. Of approximately 980,000 clones detected, about 80% appear once; the ten largest clones hold about 1.5%. The sequenced sample was memory CD4+ T cells sorted from blood. Described subset: CD45RA-negative fraction. These receptors were collected from a man aged 18 to 29 in good health.

The chain uses TRBV5-8 and TRBJ2-1; 11 bases match TRBD2. The J segment lost 7 bases and the V segment lost 4 bases, leaving 10 bases of the junction unmatched. The CDR3 is 16 residues long. Germline values: CDR1 SGHTS, CDR2 YDEGEE. As DNA, the CDR3 is TGTGCCAGCAGCCTAATAGCGGGAGGGTTCGGTAATGAGCAGTTCTTC. This translates into CASSLIAGGFGNEQFF.

The rearrangement uses TRBV10-2 and TRBJ1-1; 7 bases map to TRBD1. J was trimmed by 1 base and V by 6 bases; bases with no gene match: 2. CDR3 length: 13 residues. In germline, CDR1 is WSHSY, CDR2 SAAADI. In DNA form, the CDR3 reads TGCGCCAGCAGAGGACAGGAGAACACTGAAGCTTTCTTT. It codes for CASRGQENTEAFF.

The rearrangement joins TRBV6-6 to TRBJ1-6, with 8 bases that match TRBD1. CDR1 and CDR2 (germline): MNHNY, SVGAGI (reference sequence). This CDR3 contains 14 residues. The V and J ends lost 5 bases and 5 bases, in that order; junction bases with no gene match: 2. CDR3 in DNA: TGTGCCAGCAGTACGACAGGGGATAATTCACCCCTCCACTTT. This translates into CASSTTGDNSPLHF.

The chain has TRBV18 and TRBJ2-7, with no clear D. The CDR3 has 13 residues. Trimming left V 1 base short and J 5 bases short, with 9 bases between. CDR1 is KGHSH and CDR2 is LQKENI in the germline V gene. The CDR3 coding sequence is TGTGCCAGCTCACCACGCCTGGGGAACGAGCAGTACTTC. Protein: CASSPRLGNEQYF.

The V gene is TRBV30, the J gene TRBJ2-7; a weak D match, TRBD2 (6 bases). Germline CDR1 reads GTSNPN; CDR2 reads SVGIG (reference sequence). V lost 3 bases to trimming and J lost 2 bases, with 14 bases between them. The CDR3 has 14 amino acids. CDR3 residues: CAWRGLEAPYEQYF. CDR3 DNA sequence: TGTGCCTGGAGGGGACTCGAAGCTCCCTACGAGCAGTACTTC.

The J gene is TRBJ1-3, the V gene TRBV6-5; the D is unclear. There are 14 residues in the CDR3. Germline loops: CDR1 MNHEY, CDR2 SVGAGI. Deletions cut 6 bases from V and 4 bases from J, with 13 bases between. DNA for the CDR3: TGTGCCAGCAGCCCCAGGATCTCGGGAAACACCATATATTTT. This codes for CASSPRISGNTIYF.

The chain uses TRBV10-3 and TRBJ1-5; D is undetermined. V shed 3 bases and J shed 7 bases, with 10 bases lying between them. The germline CDR1 and CDR2 sequences are ENHRY and SYGVKD. This CDR3 has 13 amino acids. For the CDR3, the DNA is TGTGCCATCAGTGACTCTAGGGAGCAGCCCCAGCATTTT. It specifies CAISDSREQPQHF.

The chain employs TRBV7-9 and TRBJ2-2; D possibly corresponds to TRBD2 (6 bases). The CDR3 runs to 14 residues. Germline assignment: CDR1 SEHNR and CDR2 FQNEAQ (reference sequence). Deletions cut 0 bases from V and 5 bases from J, with 7 bases between. The CDR3 DNA reads TGTGCCAGCAGCTTAGCTGGGGGGACCGGGGAGCTGTTTTTT. As protein: CASSLAGGTGELFF.

The rearrangement joins TRBV28 to TRBJ1-6; 8 bases are shared with TRBD1. Germline assignment: CDR1 MDHEN and CDR2 SYDVKM. The CDR3 spans 14 residues. J lost 7 bases, V lost 10 bases, and 9 bases had no gene match. DNA for the CDR3: TGTGCCATCTCAAATACAGGGGGGAATTCACCCCTCCACTTT. It encodes CAISNTGGNSPLHF.

This clone was seen a few times. The rearrangement uses TRBV28 and TRBJ1-5; no firm D call. Germline CDR1 MDHEN, CDR2 SYDVKM. Trimming left V 2 bases short and J 6 bases short, with 17 bases between. CDR3 size: 16 residues. The CDR3 nucleotides are TGTGCCAGCAGTTTAAAGTGGAGGGTTATTACTCAGCCCCAGCATTTT. This encodes CASSLKWRVITQPQHF.

The chain employs TRBV9 and TRBJ2-1; D remains unclear. The CDR3 consists of 14 residues. Germline values: CDR1 SGDLS, CDR2 YYNGEE. Trimming took 0 bases from V and 5 from J, leaving 9 bases between them. The DNA for the CDR3 is TGTGCCAGCAGCGTAGCTAGTGGAAACAATGAGCAGTTCTTC. Translation: CASSVASGNNEQFF.

The chain is built from TRBV29-1 and TRBJ2-1, with D possibly matching TRBD1 (5 bases). The CDR3 has 10 residues. Trimming stripped 4 bases from V and 9 bases from J, with 7 bases between. Germline CDR1 is SQVTM and CDR2 is ANQGSEA. The DNA of the CDR3 is TGCAGCGTTGGTAGGGGTGAGCAGTTCTTC. It codes for CSVGRGEQFF.

The chain joins TRBV18 to TRBJ1-5; the D is unclear. CDR3 length: 13 amino acids. Germline V lookup: CDR1 KGHSH, CDR2 LQKENI. The germline V and J ends were trimmed by 2 bases and 8 bases, with 10 bases remaining between them. The CDR3 nucleotides are TGTGCCAGCTCACCAGGAGAAGGGAAGCCCCAGCATTTT. Its translation: CASSPGEGKPQHF. Full variable domain (remainder filled in from reference TRBV18 and TRBJ1-5): NAGVMQNPRHLVRRRGQEARLRCSPMKGHSHVYWYRQLPEEGLKFMVYLQKENIIDESGMPKERFSAEFPKEGPSILRIQQVVRGDSAAYFCASSPGEGKPQHFGDGTRLSIL.

This sequence joins TRBV7-2 and TRBJ2-5; D may be TRBD1 or TRBD2 (5 bases each). The CDR3 consists of 15 residues. With 1 base removed from V and 7 bases from J, the gap between germline ends came to 16 bases. Germline loops: CDR1 SGHTA, CDR2 FQGNSA. CDR3 region: CASSLGQGPAGTQYF. CDR3 nucleotide sequence: TGTGCCAGCAGCTTAGGCCAGGGACCGGCGGGGACCCAGTACTTC.

This clone has a single count. The rearrangement joins TRBV7-6 to TRBJ2-2; no firm D call. V shed 4 bases and J shed 7 bases, with 7 bases lying between them. Germline lookup yields CDR1 SGHVS and CDR2 FNYEAQ. CDR3 length: 12 amino acids. CDR3 amino acids: CASSWGNGELFF. Written as DNA, the CDR3 is TGTGCCAGCAGCTGGGGAAACGGGGAGCTGTTTTTT.

This clone is a singleton in its sample. The chain joins TRBV7-2 to TRBJ2-5, with TRBD1 matching over 10 bases. The J segment lost 0 bases and the V segment lost 4 bases, leaving 2 bases of the junction unmatched. This CDR3 region has 15 residues. Germline CDR1 SGHTA, CDR2 FQGNSA. CDR3 sequence (DNA): TGTGCCAGCAGCTCGGGACAGGGGTACCAAGAGACCCAGTACTTC. Translating it yields CASSSGQGYQETQYF. The full variable domain, with the rest looked up from reference TRBV7-2 and TRBJ2-5, is GAGVSQSPSNKVTEKGKDVELRCDPISGHTALYWYRQSLGQGLEFLIYFQGNSAPDKSGLPSDRFSAERTGGSVSTLTIQRTQQEDSAVYLCASSSGQGYQETQYFGPGTRLLVL.

The J gene is TRBJ2-3, the V gene TRBV18, with TRBD2 identical over 7 bases. The V gene end was trimmed by 8 bases and the J gene end by 13 bases; junction bases not matched to a gene: 9. Germline V gives CDR1 KGHSH, CDR2 LQKENI. There are 11 residues in the CDR3. The CDR3 spells CASGKGREEYF. The DNA for the CDR3 is TGTGCCAGCGGAAAAGGGAGGGAGGAGTATTTT.

The chain joins TRBV7-2 to TRBJ1-5, with D perhaps TRBD1 (5 bases). V dropped 4 bases and J dropped 7 bases, with 17 bases sitting between them. Germline V gene lookup returns CDR1 SGHTA and CDR2 FQGNSA. The CDR3 contains 15 residues. The CDR3 coding sequence is TGTGCCAGCAGCTCTCACCCGAGGGGTCGGCAGCCCCAGCATTTT. Residues: CASSSHPRGRQPQHF. The full variable domain, in which reference TRBV7-2 and TRBJ1-5 provide the parts outside the CDR3, is GAGVSQSPSNKVTEKGKDVELRCDPISGHTALYWYRQSLGQGLEFLIYFQGNSAPDKSGLPSDRFSAERTGGSVSTLTIQRTQQEDSAVYLCASSSHPRGRQPQHFGDGTRLSIL.

The CDR3 sequence: CASTQGPGGNEQFF. The CDR3 DNA sequence: TGTGCCAGTACTCAAGGACCTGGAGGGAATGAGCAGTTCTTC. The chain uses TRBV19 and TRBJ2-1, with D possibly TRBD2 on 6 matching bases. Germline CDR1 and CDR2: LNHDA and SQIVND (reference sequence). The CDR3 spans 14 residues. The ends were cut back, 7 bases at V and 7 bases at J, with 17 bases in the middle. Drawing the rest from reference TRBV19 and TRBJ2-1, the complete variable domain is DGGITQSPKYLFRKEGQNVTLSCEQNLNHDAMYWYRQDPGQGLRLIYYSQIVNDFQKGDIAEGYSVSREKKESFPLTVTSAQKNPTAFYLCASTQGPGGNEQFFGPGTRLTVL.

V is TRBV19 and J is TRBJ2-7; 9 bases line up with TRBD2. With V trimmed by 4 bases and J by 6 bases, 10 bases remained unmatched. This CDR3 has 15 amino acids. CDR1 and CDR2 from the germline V gene are LNHDA and SQIVND (reference sequence). The CDR3 is CASSKVVAGAREQYF. The CDR3 nucleotides read TGTGCCAGTAGTAAGGTGGTAGCGGGAGCTCGCGAGCAGTACTTC.

The chain is built from TRBV29-1 and TRBJ2-1; D is undetermined. Trimming removed 2 bases at V and 8 bases at J, with 7 bases between. Germline V gene lookup returns CDR1 SQVTM and CDR2 ANQGSEA. The CDR3 covers 11 residues. For the CDR3, the DNA is TGCAGCGTTGAAAAACCAGATGAGCAGTTCTTC. Amino acid sequence: CSVEKPDEQFF.

Worth noting for this clone: The sample holds other DNA sequences that translate to the same CDR3. The chain is built from TRBV5-1 and TRBJ2-3; tentative D call: TRBD2 (5 bases). CDR1 SGHRS and CDR2 YFSETQ come from the germline V gene. V dropped 4 bases and J dropped 0 bases, with 9 bases sitting between them. The CDR3 has 14 amino acids. CDR3 nucleotides: TGCGCCAGCAGCACCGGACTCAGCACAGATACGCAGTATTTT. Its translation: CASSTGLSTDTQYF. Looking up the rest from reference TRBV5-1 and TRBJ2-3 gives the full variable domain: KAGVTQTPRYLIKTRGQQVTLSCSPISGHRSVSWYQQTPGQGLQFLFEYFSETQRNKGNFPGRFSGRQFSNSRSEMNVSTLELGDSALYLCASSTGLSTDTQYFGPGTRLTVL.